This T cell receptor (beta chain) was captured in a study of response to subunit inactivated influenza vaccine. MiXCR, applied by TCRdb to the RT-PCR reads, yields one record per CDR3 protein. The table has roughly 670,000 distinct CDR3 sequences, around 13% seen once; the top ten hold less than 8.5%. This clonotype was detected ten times or more. Germline-derived CDR1 and CDR2 are MGHDK and SYGVNS. V was clipped by 8 bases and J by 4 bases; unmatched bases: 10. The CDR3 sequence is 15 residues long. The chain has TRBV25-1 and TRBJ2-7; 11 positions match TRBD2. Source: PBMCs from blood, taken 14 days before vaccination. The TCR originated in a man aged 50 to 59 who received an inactivated influenza vaccine. CDR3 sequence: CASEPTSGRWYEQYF. The CDR3 DNA sequence: TGTGCCAGCGAGCCAACTAGCGGGAGATGGTACGAGCAGTACTTC.